This T cell receptor beta chain was retrieved from a study of blood T cell repertoires in COVID-19. Original processing methods: Nucleated cell number was recorded as an estimate derived from reference gene primer amplification. Here immunoSEQ multiplex PCR was the method, and the copy in TCRdb shows in-frame clones only, minus some. V, J and clone size were drawn from that table, and D and trimming were deduced from the DNA. The table has 150,000 to 200,000 clones, under 90% seen once. This CDR3 is built from 14 residues. Trimming took 2 bases from V and 2 from J, leaving 8 bases between them. Germline loops: CDR1 SGHRS, CDR2 YFSETQ.

This chain joins TRBV5-1 and TRBJ2-1; D not resolved. The sequence was obtained from a woman of 80 years or more with acute or convalescent COVID-19. The specimen sequenced was peripheral blood. Written as DNA, the CDR3 is TGCGCCAGCAGCTTAGGAGCAACCTACAATGAGCAGTTCTTC. It yields the protein CASSLGATYNEQFF. The variable domain in full, completed from reference TRBV5-1 and TRBJ2-1, reads KAGVTQTPRYLIKTRGQQVTLSCSPISGHRSVSWYQQTPGQGLQFLFEYFSETQRNKGNFPGRFSGRQFSNSRSEMNVSTLELGDSALYLCASSLGATYNEQFFGPGTRLTVL.